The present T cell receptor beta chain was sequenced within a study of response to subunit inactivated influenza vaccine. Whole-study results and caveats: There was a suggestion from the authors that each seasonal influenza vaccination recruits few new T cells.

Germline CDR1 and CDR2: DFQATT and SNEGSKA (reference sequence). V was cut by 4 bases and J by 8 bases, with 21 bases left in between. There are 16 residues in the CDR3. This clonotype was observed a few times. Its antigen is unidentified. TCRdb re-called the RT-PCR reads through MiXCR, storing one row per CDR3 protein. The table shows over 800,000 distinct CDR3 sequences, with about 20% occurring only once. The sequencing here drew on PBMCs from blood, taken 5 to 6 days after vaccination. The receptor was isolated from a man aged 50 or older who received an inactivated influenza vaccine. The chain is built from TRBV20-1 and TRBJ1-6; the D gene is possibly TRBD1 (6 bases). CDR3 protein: CSAITALQGRDSPLHF. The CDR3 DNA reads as TGCAGTGCTATTACGGCCTTGCAGGGGAGGGATTCACCCCTCCACTTT.